Each of the 21 T cell receptor beta chains below was sequenced from the same sample in a study of cytotoxic CD8 clonotypes in ibrutinib-treated CLL. Sequencing used immunoSEQ multiplex PCR; TCRdb keeps in-frame clones, though not all of them. The sample lists approximately 140,000 clones, more than 85% occurring once. Sample: PBMCs, taken after 12 months of ibrutinib treatment. These receptor sequences come from a human donor with chronic lymphocytic leukemia.

This chain joins TRBV28 and TRBJ1-3, with D unclear. This CDR3 contains 14 residues. Germline values: CDR1 MDHEN, CDR2 SYDVKM. V was clipped by 6 bases and J by 1 base, with 10 bases between them. The DNA of the CDR3 is TGTGCCAGCAGACACGAGGGATCTGGAAACACCATATATTTT. Protein sequence: CASRHEGSGNTIYF.

V is TRBV28 and J is TRBJ2-6, with D tentatively TRBD1 (5 bases). Germline CDR1 reads MDHEN; CDR2 reads SYDVKM. The CDR3 consists of 16 residues. Between the trimmed V and J ends, which lost 4 bases and 0 bases, there was a span of 10 bases. For the CDR3, the DNA is TGTGCCAGCAGTTCCGCTGACAGCTCTGGGGCCAACGTCCTGACTTTC. Translating it yields CASSSADSSGANVLTF.

The chain recombines TRBV7-2 with TRBJ2-3; unclear D gene. The V and J ends lost 4 bases and 2 bases respectively, with 16 bases between them. Per the germline V gene, CDR1 is SGHTA and CDR2 is FQGNSA. CDR3 size: 16 residues. The CDR3 here is CASSSVGRRATDTQYF. CDR3 DNA sequence: TGTGCCAGCAGCTCGGTTGGGCGACGAGCCACAGATACGCAGTATTTT.

The chain uses TRBV4-3 and TRBJ2-1, with TRBD2 matching 9 bases. CDR1 LGHNA and CDR2 YSLEER come from the germline V gene. J lost 1 base, V lost 0 bases, and 4 bases had no gene match. The CDR3 has 17 residues. The CDR3 protein is CASSQDAAGGSYNEQFF. CDR3 coding DNA: TGCGCCAGCAGCCAAGATGCGGCGGGGGGGTCCTACAATGAGCAGTTCTTC.

This clone was seen repeatedly, ten times or more. The chain employs TRBV7-6 and TRBJ1-3; D unresolved. Looked up from germline, CDR1 is SGHVS and CDR2 is FNYEAQ. V gave up 5 bases and J gave up 6 bases, with 8 bases separating them. The CDR3 is 12 residues long. The CDR3 spells CASSLSVNTIYF. The CDR3 DNA reads as TGTGCCAGCAGCCTTAGCGTAAACACCATATATTTT.

This chain links TRBV7-8 with TRBJ2-7; 12 positions agree with TRBD2. The V segment lost 5 bases and the J segment 4 bases; nucleotides outside the gene matches: 3. CDR3 length: 14 residues. CDR1 SGHVS and CDR2 FQNEAQ come from the germline V gene. This CDR3 is CASSATSGRYEQYF. In DNA, the CDR3 is TGTGCCAGCAGCGCAACTAGCGGGAGGTACGAGCAGTACTTC.

V and J are TRBV19 and TRBJ2-7; D is possibly TRBD1 (6 bases). Looked up from germline, CDR1 is LNHDA and CDR2 is SQIVND (reference sequence). The CDR3 spans 12 residues. The V end was cut by 2 bases, the J end by 5 bases, with 7 bases between. The chain's CDR3 is CASSINRDEQYF. The CDR3 DNA follows: TGTGCCAGTAGTATAAACAGGGACGAGCAGTACTTC.

The chain has TRBV28 and TRBJ2-5, with D maybe TRBD1 (7 bases). The V end lost 6 bases, the J end lost 0 bases, and 14 bases lay between the germline ends. The CDR3 has 15 amino acids. Germline values: CDR1 MDHEN, CDR2 SYDVKM. Here the CDR3 DNA reads TGTGCCAGCAGCAAATTCAGGGGGGACCAAGAGACCCAGTACTTC. Translation: CASSKFRGDQETQYF.

The V and J genes are TRBV10-1 and TRBJ2-5, with a possible D match to TRBD1 (6 bases). Trimming took off 3 bases at V and 2 bases at J, with 13 bases between the two ends. From germline, CDR1 is WNHNN and CDR2 SYGVQD (reference sequence). This CDR3 has 15 residues. This CDR3 reads CASSDSGTIQETQYF. The CDR3 DNA reads TGCGCCAGCAGTGACTCCGGGACAATACAAGAGACCCAGTACTTC.

The chain is built from TRBV2 and TRBJ2-2; a possible D gene is TRBD2 (5 bases). The CDR3 is 13 amino acids. CDR1 is SNHLY, CDR2 FYNNEI, per germline. V was trimmed by 5 bases and J by 8 bases, leaving 12 bases between them. The CDR3 DNA reads as TGTGCCAGCAGTACGGGGAAGCCAGGGGAGCTGTTTTTT. This codes for CASSTGKPGELFF.

The chain uses TRBV28 and TRBJ2-7; D gene ambiguous. The V end lost 10 bases, the J end lost 3 bases, and 13 bases lay between the germline ends. CDR3 length equals 12 residues. CDR1 is MDHEN, CDR2 SYDVKM, per germline. The CDR3 loop is CATQVYRYEQYF. The CDR3 DNA sequence: TGTGCCACTCAGGTGTATCGCTACGAGCAGTACTTC.

The CDR3 coding sequence is TGTGCCAGCAGCTTACAGGGCGAGGGGCAAGAGACCCAGTACTTC. It encodes CASSLQGEGQETQYF. This chain connects TRBV7-2 to TRBJ2-5; D tentatively fits TRBD1 or TRBD2 (5 bases each). The V and J ends lost 2 bases and 2 bases respectively, with 12 bases between them. The length of the CDR3 is 15 residues. Germline V lookup: CDR1 SGHTA, CDR2 FQGNSA.

The chain recombines TRBV4-1 with TRBJ1-5; D unresolved. The CDR3 loop spans 15 amino acids. Germline CDR1 MGHRA, CDR2 YSYEKL. The V and J ends lost 0 bases and 4 bases respectively, with 10 bases between them. CDR3 protein: CASSQDGLGNQPQHF. CDR3 in DNA: TGCGCCAGCAGCCAAGATGGATTGGGAAATCAGCCCCAGCATTTT.

The J gene is TRBJ2-3, the V gene TRBV6-5; D call uncertain. CDR3 size: 12 residues. Germline values: CDR1 MNHEY, CDR2 SVGAGI. V was trimmed by 5 bases and J by 2 bases, leaving 5 bases between them. CDR3 nucleotides: TGTGCCAGCAGTCAAAACACAGATACGCAGTATTTT. It translates to CASSQNTDTQYF.

J is TRBJ1-1 and V is TRBV9; D call uncertain. The CDR3 is made up of 13 amino acids. Trimming shortened V by 3 bases and J by 0 bases, and 6 bases separated the two germline ends. Germline lookup yields CDR1 SGDLS and CDR2 YYNGEE. CDR3 bases: TGTGCCAGCAGCGAAGGAATGAACACTGAAGCTTTCTTT. It encodes CASSEGMNTEAFF.

This rearrangement joins TRBV10-1 to TRBJ2-7; D remains unclear. Between the trimmed V and J ends, which lost 2 bases and 7 bases, there was a span of 12 bases. CDR1 and CDR2 (germline): WNHNN, SYGVQD (reference sequence). There are 13 residues in the CDR3. CDR3 amino acids: CASSEDSLREQYF. The CDR3 DNA is TGCGCCAGCAGTGAGGATAGCTTACGGGAGCAGTACTTC.

The chain couples TRBV2 to TRBJ2-2; D uncertain. The germline V gene has CDR1 SNHLY and CDR2 FYNNEI. This CDR3 contains 11 residues. V was clipped by 7 bases and J by 4 bases, with 4 bases between them. The CDR3 nucleotides are TGTGCCAGCACAGGCACCGGGGAGCTGTTTTTT. Translating gives CASTGTGELFF.

The CDR3 region has the DNA TGTGCCAGCAGGGGCTGGGGGAACACTGAAGCTTTCTTT. Translated, it gives CASRGWGNTEAFF. The chain recombines TRBV27 with TRBJ1-1; D unclear. From germline, CDR1 is MNHEY and CDR2 SMNVEV (reference sequence). The V end was cut by 6 bases, the J end by 1 base, with 9 bases between. The CDR3 has 13 amino acids.

This chain links TRBV27 with TRBJ1-2, with TRBD1 matching 10 bases. Germline V gives CDR1 MNHEY, CDR2 SMNVEV (reference sequence). The CDR3 sequence is 14 residues long. V dropped 5 bases and J dropped 5; count of bases not matched to a gene: 5. CDR3 bases: TGTGCCAGCAGTCCGGGACAGGGGTGGTATGGCTACACCTTC. Translating gives CASSPGQGWYGYTF.

The J gene is TRBJ1-1, the V gene TRBV18, with 10 nucleotides matching TRBD1. CDR3 length: 16 amino acids. CDR1 and CDR2 (germline): KGHSH, LQKENI. Losses at the gene ends were 4 bases for V and 4 bases for J; bases not matched to a gene: 9. CDR3 loop: CASSQPRQGATTEAFF. CDR3 nucleotides: TGTGCCAGCTCACAACCCCGACAGGGGGCGACCACTGAAGCTTTCTTT.

The chain joins TRBV19 to TRBJ1-5; D not certain. Germline CDR1 is LNHDA and CDR2 is SQIVND (reference sequence). There are 13 residues in the CDR3. V was trimmed by 6 bases and J by 1 base, leaving 7 bases between them. The CDR3, as DNA: TGTGCCAGTAGGGACGGGAGCAATCAGCCCCAGCATTTT. Amino acid sequence: CASRDGSNQPQHF.